A single sample is the source of the 13 T cell receptor beta chains below, sequenced in a study of cytomegalovirus exposure and HLA in healthy donors. The PCR was carried out with 60 Vbeta primers and 13 Jbeta primers. Produced via immunoSEQ multiplex PCR; TCRdb's table is partial and in-frame only. This table holds some 200,000 clones, about 80% found once. Sequencing was done on a sample of PBMCs. The receptors stem from a man aged 18 to 29 in good health and CMV-seronegative.

The V gene is TRBV5-4, the J gene TRBJ2-3, with 9 bases identical to TRBD1. Germline assignment: CDR1 SGHNT and CDR2 YYREEE (reference sequence). The CDR3 is made up of 15 amino acids. J was trimmed by 2 bases and V by 4 bases; bases with no gene match: 5. Here the CDR3 DNA reads TGTGCCAGCAGCCGGGACAGGGCGGCCACAGATACGCAGTATTTT. Protein product: CASSRDRAATDTQYF.

CDR3 sequence reads: CASSLIPNEQFF. The CDR3 DNA reads as TGTGCCAGCAGCCTTATCCCCAATGAGCAGTTCTTC. The chain uses TRBV11-2 and TRBJ2-1; D not resolved. Between the trimmed V and J ends, which lost 5 bases and 6 bases, there was a span of 8 bases. The CDR3 consists of 12 residues. Germline assignment: CDR1 SGHAT and CDR2 FQNNGV.

This chain uses TRBV5-6 with TRBJ2-7, with 10 bases aligning to TRBD2. Germline V gene sequence: CDR1 SGHDT, CDR2 YYEEEE. Unmatched junction bases numbered 7, after V lost 0 bases and J lost 4 bases. There are 16 residues in the CDR3. CDR3 in amino acids: CASSLADQREGYEQYF. DNA for the CDR3: TGTGCCAGCAGCTTGGCTGACCAGCGGGAGGGTTACGAGCAGTACTTC.

The rearrangement joins TRBV19 to TRBJ2-2, with 7 nucleotides matching TRBD1. Trimming at V came to 3 bases and at J to 4 bases, leaving 5 bases not matched to a gene. This CDR3 spans 15 amino acids. Germline V lookup: CDR1 LNHDA, CDR2 SQIVND (reference sequence). For the CDR3, the DNA is TGTGCCAGTAGTATCCGGACAGGAACCACCGGGGAGCTGTTTTTT. It codes for CASSIRTGTTGELFF.

Points on this clone: One end of the junction is discordant with germline, which a read error may explain. The chain recombines TRBV2 with TRBJ2-1; unclear D gene. The germline gives CDR1 SNHLY, CDR2 FYNNEI. The CDR3 is 9 residues long. CDR3 DNA sequence: TGTGCCAGCAGTGGCACCCGGGTCTTC. Translating it yields CASSGTRVF. Full variable domain (missing parts from reference TRBV2 and TRBJ2-1): EPEVTQTPSHQVTQMGQEVILRCVPISNHLYFYWYRQILGQKVEFLVSFYNNEISEKSEIFDDQFSVERPDGSNFTLKIRSTKLEDSAMYFCASSGTRVFGPGTRLTVL.

This clone was counted a few times. Other DNA sequences of this sample code for an identical CDR3. This chain joins TRBV6-1 and TRBJ1-6; 11 bases are a match to TRBD1. Germline V gene data show CDR1 as MNHNS and CDR2 as SASEGT. After removal of 1 base from V and 7 bases from J, the junction contained 0 bases not matched to a gene. CDR3 length: 15 amino acids. The CDR3 DNA follows: TGTGCCAGCAGTGAAGGGACAGGGGGCAATTCACCCCTCCACTTT. This encodes CASSEGTGGNSPLHF.

This clone has just a few counts. The V and J genes are TRBV9 and TRBJ2-7; 7 bases align to TRBD1. This CDR3 has 14 residues. CDR1 and CDR2 (germline): SGDLS, YYNGEE. J was trimmed by 3 bases and V by 4 bases; bases with no gene match: 7. The CDR3 nucleotides read TGTGCCAGCAGCCGGACAGGTCAGGACTACGAGCAGTACTTC. Translated, it gives CASSRTGQDYEQYF.

V and J are TRBV5-4 and TRBJ2-7; possible D gene TRBD2, 5 bases. Germline CDR1 reads SGHNT; CDR2 reads YYREEE (reference sequence). The CDR3 runs to 16 residues. The ends were cut back, 4 bases at V and 1 base at J, with 18 bases in the middle. CDR3 region: CASSPRLGVQSYEQYF. CDR3 nucleotides: TGTGCCAGCAGCCCCAGGCTCGGGGTACAGTCCTACGAGCAGTACTTC.

The rearrangement joins TRBV6-6 to TRBJ1-4; 7 bases agree with TRBD1. The CDR3 totals 14 residues. V trimming: 4 bases; J trimming: 8 bases; junction bases outside the gene matches: 7. In germline, CDR1 is MNHNY, CDR2 SVGAGI (reference sequence). This CDR3 reads CASSFRDSGEKLFF. The CDR3, as DNA: TGTGCCAGCAGTTTCCGGGACAGTGGGGAAAAACTGTTTTTT.

V gene TRBV4-1 combines with J gene TRBJ1-1; D is perhaps TRBD1 (6 bases). The CDR3 is 13 residues long. The ends were cut back, 4 bases at V and 7 bases at J, with 13 bases in the middle. CDR1 is MGHRA, CDR2 YSYEKL, per germline. DNA for the CDR3: TGCGCCAGCAGCCTCCCGGACAGTTTTGAAGCTTTCTTT. Translation gives CASSLPDSFEAFF.

The chain recombines TRBV5-6 with TRBJ1-2, with a tentative D call TRBD1 (5 bases). The CDR3 has 13 amino acids. V lost 3 bases and J 1 base, leaving 7 bases between the germline ends. Germline values: CDR1 SGHDT, CDR2 YYEEEE. DNA of the CDR3: TGTGCCAGCAGCTATCAGGGTAACTATGGCTACACCTTC. Translated: CASSYQGNYGYTF.

The V and J genes are TRBV30 and TRBJ2-1, with D uncertain. This CDR3 spans 12 amino acids. The V gene's germline CDR1 is GTSNPN and CDR2 SVGIG (reference sequence). V lost 3 bases and J lost 7, with 10 bases in between. CDR3 in amino acids: CAWSASMNEQFF. The DNA for the CDR3 is TGTGCCTGGAGCGCGAGCATGAATGAGCAGTTCTTC.

The rearrangement joins TRBV7-9 to TRBJ2-4; 7 nucleotides agree with TRBD2. Germline CDR1 and CDR2: SEHNR and FQNEAQ (reference sequence). The V segment lost 3 bases and the J segment 7 bases; nucleotides outside the gene matches: 12. This CDR3 comprises 16 residues. The CDR3 nucleotides are TGTGCCAGCAGCTTGAAAGCGGGATCGGGTGTGAACATTCAGTACTTC. Translation gives CASSLKAGSGVNIQYF.